This entry lists 31 T cell receptor beta chains sequenced from one sample in a study of blood T cell repertoires in COVID-19. Some clones are missing from TCRdb's copy, which holds only in-frame ones; the method was immunoSEQ multiplex PCR. The sample lists 150,000 to 200,000 clones; 86% were seen once. Sequenced sample: peripheral blood. The source is a woman older than 75 in a cohort sampled during active or convalescent COVID-19.

This clone is a singleton in its sample. The V call is TRBV12-3 or TRBV12-4, the J call TRBJ1-2; TRBD1 is a possible D gene (5 bases). With 5 bases removed from V and 1 base from J, the gap between germline ends came to 8 bases. This CDR3 is 13 amino acids long. The CDR3 region is CASSGAYNYGYTF. The DNA of the CDR3 is TGTGCCAGCAGTGGGGCATATAACTATGGCTACACCTTC.

The V call is TRBV5-4, the J call TRBJ1-3; no reliable D call. There are 16 residues in the CDR3. Germline CDR1 reads SGHNT; CDR2 reads YYREEE (reference sequence). Trimming removed 3 bases from V and 0 bases from J, with 13 bases in between. The CDR3 sequence is CASSYGVALSGNTIYF. In DNA, the CDR3 is TGTGCCAGCAGCTACGGAGTGGCGCTCTCTGGAAACACCATATATTTT.

The gene calls are TRBV9 and TRBJ2-2, with a tentative D call TRBD1 (6 bases). The CDR3 sequence is 18 residues long. Germline V gene data show CDR1 as SGDLS and CDR2 as YYNGEE. Trimming cost V 0 bases and J 4 bases, with 19 bases left between them. Here the CDR3 DNA reads TGTGCCAGCAGCGTAGGGCCTGGGGGCCCTCTCGCCACCGGGGAGCTGTTTTTT. This encodes CASSVGPGGPLATGELFF. The variable domain in full, completed from reference TRBV9 and TRBJ2-2, reads DSGVTQTPKHLITATGQRVTLRCSPRSGDLSVYWYQQSLDQGLQFLIQYYNGEERAKGNILERFSAQQFPDLHSELNLSSLELGDSALYFCASSVGPGGPLATGELFFGEGSRLTVL.

The V and J genes are TRBV25-1 and TRBJ1-3, with TRBD1 matching 7 bases. The CDR3 has 14 amino acids. The V and J ends lost 6 bases and 2 bases, in that order; junction bases with no gene match: 4. Germline V gene lookup returns CDR1 MGHDK and CDR2 SYGVNS. In nucleotides, the CDR3 is TGTGCCAGCAGAGAGACAGGGACTGGAAACACCATATATTTT. This sequence encodes CASRETGTGNTIYF.

The table lists this clone with a count of one. The chain is built from TRBV5-1 and TRBJ2-5, with 7 positions matching TRBD1. Germline loops: CDR1 SGHRS, CDR2 YFSETQ. The CDR3 contains 14 residues. Trimming removed 2 bases from V and 5 bases from J; junction bases left unmatched: 6. Written as DNA, the CDR3 is TGCGCCAGCAGCTTCAACAGGGGAGATGAGACCCAGTACTTC. Translation gives CASSFNRGDETQYF.

Of note for this clone: Other DNA sequences in this specimen translate into the identical CDR3. This rearrangement joins TRBV5-6 to TRBJ1-2; D might be TRBD1 (6 bases). The CDR3 runs 12 residues. Trimming took 1 base from V and 5 from J, leaving 6 bases between them. The germline V gene has CDR1 SGHDT and CDR2 YYEEEE. The CDR3 spells CASSLTGYGYTF. The CDR3 region has the DNA TGTGCCAGCAGCTTGACAGGGTATGGCTACACCTTC.

The chain has TRBV7-2 and TRBJ2-7; 7 nucleotides match TRBD2. The J segment lost 2 bases and the V segment lost 1 base, leaving 2 bases of the junction unmatched. The CDR3 has 14 residues. Germline CDR1 SGHTA, CDR2 FQGNSA. This CDR3 is CASSLGGGAYEQYF. The CDR3 DNA reads as TGTGCCAGCAGCTTAGGTGGGGGGGCCTACGAGCAGTACTTC. The variable domain in full, completed from reference TRBV7-2 and TRBJ2-7, reads GAGVSQSPSNKVTEKGKDVELRCDPISGHTALYWYRQSLGQGLEFLIYFQGNSAPDKSGLPSDRFSAERTGGSVSTLTIQRTQQEDSAVYLCASSLGGGAYEQYFGPGTRLTVT.

The chain carries TRBV11-3 and TRBJ2-7; 13 nucleotides agree with TRBD2. The germline CDR1 and CDR2 sequences are SGHNT and YENEEA. The CDR3 covers 16 residues. Germline trimming cut 5 bases from V and 2 bases from J; bases unmatched to any gene: 6. CDR3 in DNA: TGTGCCAGCAGCGCACCACTAGCGGGGGGGCCCTACGAGCAGTACTTC. Its translation is CASSAPLAGGPYEQYF.

This clone has a handful of counts. The V gene is TRBV7-9, the J gene TRBJ2-5, with 8 positions matching TRBD2. The germline V gene has CDR1 SEHNR and CDR2 FQNEAQ (reference sequence). V shed 8 bases and J 1 base; nucleotides not matched to a gene: 15. The CDR3 consists of 17 residues. The CDR3 region is CASGAGTIAGTQETQYF. The CDR3 nucleotides are TGTGCCAGCGGGGCAGGGACGATAGCGGGGACCCAAGAGACCCAGTACTTC.

The chain employs TRBV9 and TRBJ2-1; D is unclear. Germline V CDR1 and CDR2: SGDLS, YYNGEE. Trimming took 9 bases from V and 9 from J, leaving 19 bases between them. The CDR3 totals 13 residues. The CDR3 reads CATPPRSVPEQFF. The CDR3 DNA reads as TGTGCCACCCCCCCGAGGAGTGTGCCTGAGCAGTTCTTC.

This clone was recorded only once. CDR3 residues: CAISDGSPGEQFF. In DNA, the CDR3 is TGTGCCATCAGTGATGGGTCTCCGGGTGAGCAGTTCTTC. This chain joins TRBV10-3 and TRBJ2-1, with D unclear. Trimming took 3 bases from V and 9 from J, leaving 12 bases between them. This CDR3 has 13 residues. Germline V gene data show CDR1 as ENHRY and CDR2 as SYGVKD.

The J gene is TRBJ1-2, the V gene TRBV25-1; D is possibly TRBD1 (5 bases). The CDR3 is 13 amino acids. V gave up 5 bases and J gave up 7 bases, with 14 bases separating them. CDR1 MGHDK and CDR2 SYGVNS come from the germline V gene. The CDR3 bases are TGTGCCAGCAGTCAGTCAGGGCCCGGTGGCTACACCTTC. Amino acid sequence: CASSQSGPGGYTF.

The genes are TRBV2 and TRBJ2-3, with 11 bases identical to TRBD1. J was trimmed by 4 bases and V by 6 bases; bases with no gene match: 9. The CDR3 spans 16 residues. Per the germline V gene, CDR1 is SNHLY and CDR2 is FYNNEI. CDR3 DNA: TGTGCCAGCAGGGTAGGACAGGGGGCGGGCGCAGATACGCAGTATTTT. Translated: CASRVGQGAGADTQYF.

V is TRBV7-2 and J is TRBJ2-7, with 9 bases that match TRBD1. The CDR3 length is 15 residues. Trimming at V came to 7 bases and at J to 0 bases, leaving 7 bases not matched to a gene. Germline V gene data show CDR1 as SGHTA and CDR2 as FQGNSA. This CDR3 is CASILDRGGSYEQYF. In DNA, the CDR3 is TGTGCCAGCATCCTTGACAGGGGGGGCTCCTACGAGCAGTACTTC.

The V and J genes are TRBV27 and TRBJ1-2; TRBD1 aligns across 8 bases. In germline, CDR1 is MNHEY, CDR2 SMNVEV (reference sequence). This CDR3 region has 13 residues. V shed 5 bases and J 8 bases; nucleotides not matched to a gene: 7. The CDR3 loop is CASSGQGMWGYTF. CDR3 coding DNA: TGTGCCAGCAGTGGACAGGGTATGTGGGGCTACACCTTC.

This sequence joins TRBV11-2 and TRBJ2-1, with 10 bases fitting TRBD2. Unmatched junction bases numbered 5, after V lost 1 base and J lost 8 bases. This CDR3 contains 15 residues. The germline gives CDR1 SGHAT, CDR2 FQNNGV. The DNA for the CDR3 is TGTGCCAGCAGCTTAGTTCTAGCGGGGGTGGATGAGCAGTTCTTC. It yields the protein CASSLVLAGVDEQFF.

V gene TRBV7-9 combines with J gene TRBJ1-2; no definite D call. CDR1 is SEHNR and CDR2 is FQNEAQ in the germline V gene (reference sequence). V was pared by 5 bases and J by 5 bases, with 21 bases between. The CDR3 runs 16 residues. Written as DNA, the CDR3 is TGTGCCAGCAGCCTAGGTACGGCCGGGTTCTCATATGGCTACACCTTC. This translates into CASSLGTAGFSYGYTF.

This chain links TRBV28 with TRBJ1-5; 8 bases match TRBD1. Germline CDR1 MDHEN, CDR2 SYDVKM. There are 17 residues in the CDR3. Trimming took 5 bases from V and 1 from J; bases not matched to a gene: 10. For the CDR3, the DNA is TGTGCCAGCAGTAAATCAGGGGGCAGGATAAGCAATCAGCCCCAGCATTTT. Its translation: CASSKSGGRISNQPQHF.

The V and J genes are TRBV4-1 and TRBJ2-5; 8 bases are a match to TRBD1. Trimming at V came to 0 bases and at J to 4 bases, leaving 4 bases not matched to a gene. The CDR3 consists of 15 residues. Germline V gene sequence: CDR1 MGHRA, CDR2 YSYEKL. In nucleotides, the CDR3 is TGCGCCAGCAGCCAAGAATTCAGGGGGCTAGAGACCCAGTACTTC. Translated, it gives CASSQEFRGLETQYF.

This rearrangement joins TRBV12-3 or TRBV12-4 to TRBJ2-5; 8 bases match TRBD1. Germline trimming cut 6 bases from V and 4 bases from J; bases unmatched to any gene: 4. This CDR3 region has 13 residues. As DNA, the CDR3 is TGTGCCAGCAGCCAGGACAGGGTAGAGACCCAGTACTTC. As protein: CASSQDRVETQYF.

V usage is TRBV29-1 and J usage is TRBJ1-1, with D perhaps TRBD1 (5 bases). Germline assignment: CDR1 SQVTM and CDR2 ANQGSEA. This CDR3 region has 13 residues. The ends were cut back, 6 bases at V and 4 bases at J, with 15 bases in the middle. This chain's CDR3 is CSVKEGRGTEAFF. CDR3 nucleotides: TGCAGCGTGAAGGAGGGGAGGGGCACTGAAGCTTTCTTT.

This clone showed up just a few times. This chain connects TRBV19 to TRBJ1-4; a weak D match, TRBD1 (6 bases). This CDR3 is built from 13 residues. Germline V gene data show CDR1 as LNHDA and CDR2 as SQIVND (reference sequence). The V end was cut by 6 bases, the J end by 4 bases, with 9 bases between. In DNA form, the CDR3 reads TGTGCCAGTAGCCGGACAGTTAATGAAAAACTGTTTTTT. Residues: CASSRTVNEKLFF.

This clone has more than one count but fewer than ten. The CDR3 nucleotides are TGTGCCAGCAGCCACCAGGGGCCCCAAGAGACCCAGTACTTC. Protein product: CASSHQGPQETQYF. The chain employs TRBV3-1 (or the pseudogene TRBV3-2) and TRBJ2-5; the D gene is possibly TRBD1 (6 bases). The CDR3 sequence is 14 residues long. Germline CDR1 LGHDT, CDR2 YNNKEL (reference sequence). V dropped 3 bases and J dropped 1 base, with 9 bases sitting between them.

V and J are TRBV9 and TRBJ2-7; TRBD2 is a possible D gene (5 bases). The CDR3 is 15 residues long. Germline V gives CDR1 SGDLS, CDR2 YYNGEE. V lost 3 bases and J lost 7, with 20 bases in between. This chain's CDR3 is CASSARLSRDREQYF. CDR3 sequence (DNA): TGTGCCAGCAGCGCCCGTCTCAGCCGGGATCGAGAGCAGTACTTC.

The CDR3 spells CASSEGTDYEQYF. CDR3 nucleotides: TGTGCCAGCAGCGAAGGGACTGACTACGAGCAGTACTTC. The J gene is TRBJ2-7, the V gene TRBV7-2; D may be TRBD2 (6 bases). This CDR3 is built from 13 residues. Germline CDR1 reads SGHTA; CDR2 reads FQGNSA. V lost 5 bases and J 3 bases, leaving 11 bases between the germline ends.

V is TRBV5-4 and J is TRBJ2-1; 11 bases line up with TRBD2. Unmatched junction bases numbered 12, after V lost 6 bases and J lost 7 bases. Per the germline V gene, CDR1 is SGHNT and CDR2 is YYREEE (reference sequence). The CDR3 covers 16 residues. This CDR3 reads CASTRSGGALSNEQFF. The CDR3 DNA follows: TGTGCCAGCACACGTAGCGGGGGGGCCTTGTCAAATGAGCAGTTCTTC. The whole variable domain, filled in from reference TRBV5-4 and TRBJ2-1, reads ETGVTQSPTHLIKTRGQQVTLRCSSQSGHNTVSWYQQALGQGPQFIFQYYREEENGRGNFPPRFSGLQFPNYSSELNVNALELDDSALYLCASTRSGGALSNEQFFGPGTRLTVL.

CDR3 loop: CASSLVTGGLNTIYF. The CDR3 nucleotides read TGTGCCAGCAGCTTAGTGACAGGGGGACTTAACACCATATATTTT. The V gene is TRBV7-9, the J gene TRBJ1-3; 9 bases are shared with TRBD1. This CDR3 has 15 residues. V shed 1 base and J 7 bases; nucleotides not matched to a gene: 5. The germline V gene has CDR1 SEHNR and CDR2 FQNEAQ (reference sequence).

V is TRBV28 and J is TRBJ1-6; no definite D call. The CDR3 runs 15 residues. Germline values: CDR1 MDHEN, CDR2 SYDVKM. V lost 7 bases to trimming and J lost 9 bases, with 19 bases between them. CDR3 bases: TGTGCCAGCAACTCCTGGGAGGGCTTGGGTTCACCCCTCCACTTT. Protein sequence: CASNSWEGLGSPLHF.

This chain links TRBV30 with TRBJ1-1; 7 bases align to TRBD1. The CDR3 spans 12 residues. V shed 5 bases, J shed 5 bases, and the junction held 5 bases outside the gene matches. From germline, CDR1 is GTSNPN and CDR2 SVGIG (reference sequence). CDR3 protein: CAWDRERTEAFF. DNA for the CDR3: TGTGCCTGGGACAGGGAAAGGACTGAAGCTTTCTTT.

This clone was seen a few times. The CDR3, as DNA: TGTGCCAGTAGTAAAGGGAGGTACACTGAAGCTTTCTTT. This sequence encodes CASSKGRYTEAFF. J is TRBJ1-1 and V is TRBV19; the D is unclear. V lost 4 bases and J lost 3, with 9 bases in between. CDR1 is LNHDA, CDR2 SQIVND, per germline (reference sequence). The CDR3 extends over 13 amino acids.

The chain has TRBV25-1 and TRBJ1-4, with D tentatively TRBD1 (6 bases). Germline assignment: CDR1 MGHDK and CDR2 SYGVNS. CDR3 size: 17 residues. Trimming stripped 4 bases from V and 1 base from J, with 16 bases between. The CDR3, as DNA: TGTGCCAGCAGTGTGGCAGGGGTACTGAAAACTAATGAAAAACTGTTTTTT. This codes for CASSVAGVLKTNEKLFF.